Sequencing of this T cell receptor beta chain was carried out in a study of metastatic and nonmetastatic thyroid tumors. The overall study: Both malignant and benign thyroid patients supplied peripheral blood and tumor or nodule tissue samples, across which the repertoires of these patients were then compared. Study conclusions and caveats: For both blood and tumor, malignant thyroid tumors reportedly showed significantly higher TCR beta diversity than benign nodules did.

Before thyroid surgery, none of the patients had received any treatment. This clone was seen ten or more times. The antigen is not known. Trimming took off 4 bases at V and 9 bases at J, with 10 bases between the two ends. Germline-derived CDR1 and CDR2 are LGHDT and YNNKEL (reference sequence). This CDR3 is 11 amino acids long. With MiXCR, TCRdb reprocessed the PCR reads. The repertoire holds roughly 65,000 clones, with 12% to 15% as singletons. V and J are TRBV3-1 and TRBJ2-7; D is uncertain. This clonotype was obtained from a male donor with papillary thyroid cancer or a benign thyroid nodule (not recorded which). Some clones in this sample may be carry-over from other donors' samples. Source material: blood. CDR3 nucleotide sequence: TGTGCCAGCAGCCTACCTGTGGGGCAGTACTTC. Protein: CASSLPVGQYF.